This is a list of T cell receptor beta chains from one sample in a study of neurological immune-mediated disorders. Using its own MiXCR run on the 5' RACE reads, TCRdb lists one record per CDR3 protein. The sample consists of 55,000 to 65,000 distinct CDR3 sequences, roughly 3.2% of them appearing once. Sequenced material: PBMCs. Receptor source: a woman aged 25 to 39 with multiple sclerosis. Each CDR3 is given with its conserved first and last residue. Each record gives: D gene, clone size, J gene, V gene, CDR3 DNA, CDR3 protein. D genes are given only for firm matches. Clone size appears in some rows only: once, few, many, or a class for an expanded clone.

D gene: TRBD1; clone size: many; J gene: TRBJ2-2; V gene: TRBV5-1; CDR3 DNA: TGCGCCAGCAGCTCGCAGGGGGCGAACACCGGGGAGCTGTTTTTT; CDR3 protein: CASSSQGANTGELFF
D gene: -; clone size: few; J gene: TRBJ1-5; V gene: TRBV5-1; CDR3 DNA: TGCGCCAGCAGCTTGGCCGGGGTGCAACAGCCCCAGCATTTT; CDR3 protein: CASSLAGVQQPQHF
D gene: -; clone size: many; J gene: TRBJ1-5; V gene: TRBV6-5; CDR3 DNA: TGTGCCAGCAGACCGGACAGCAATCAGCCCCAGCATTTT; CDR3 protein: CASRPDSNQPQHF
D gene: -; clone size: many; J gene: TRBJ2-1; V gene: TRBV5-1; CDR3 DNA: TGCGCCAGCAGCTTTCGGTTGGACGTGGTTCCGTTCTTC; CDR3 protein: CASSFRLDVVPFF
D gene: -; clone size: many; J gene: TRBJ2-7; V gene: TRBV5-1; CDR3 DNA: TGCGCCAGCAGCTATTTCCCCGGGGACGAGCAGTACTTC; CDR3 protein: CASSYFPGDEQYF
D gene: -; clone size: many; J gene: TRBJ1-5; V gene: TRBV7-8; CDR3 DNA: TGTGCCAGCAGCCCCCGTACAGTAGGTAATCAGCCCCAGAATTTT; CDR3 protein: CASSPRTVGNQPQNF
D gene: -; clone size: many; J gene: TRBJ1-6; V gene: TRBV20-1; CDR3 DNA: TGCAGTGCTAAGCCCCCGGGTAGGGGGTCACCCCTCCACTTT; CDR3 protein: CSAKPPGRGSPLHF
D gene: -; clone size: many; J gene: TRBJ2-7; V gene: TRBV20-1; CDR3 DNA: TGCAGTGCTAGAGGCTCGACTGAACATTCCTACGAGCAGTACTTC; CDR3 protein: CSARGSTEHSYEQYF
D gene: TRBD2; clone size: many; J gene: TRBJ2-7; V gene: TRBV10-3; CDR3 DNA: TGTGCCATCAGTGAGACTAGCGGGACCTACGAGCAGTACTTC; CDR3 protein: CAISETSGTYEQYF
D gene: -; clone size: many; J gene: TRBJ2-1; V gene: TRBV15; CDR3 DNA: TGTGCCACCAGCAGGGAGTATGAGCAGTTCTTC; CDR3 protein: CATSREYEQFF
D gene: -; clone size: many; J gene: TRBJ1-2; V gene: TRBV2; CDR3 DNA: TGTGCCAGCACCGAGAAGGTCGGGTATGGCTACACCTTC; CDR3 protein: CASTEKVGYGYTF
D gene: -; clone size: many; J gene: TRBJ2-7; V gene: TRBV6-5; CDR3 DNA: TGTGCCGCTGGAGAGGGAGCTCCCTACGAGCAGTACTTC; CDR3 protein: CAAGEGAPYEQYF
D gene: -; clone size: many; J gene: TRBJ1-2; V gene: TRBV7-2; CDR3 DNA: TGTGCCAGCAGCCGTAAAGCCTTAGACTATGGCTACACCTTC; CDR3 protein: CASSRKALDYGYTF
D gene: TRBD2; clone size: many; J gene: TRBJ2-1; V gene: TRBV20-1; CDR3 DNA: TGCAGTGCCCACAGCGGGAGTGGCTACTACAATGAGCAGTTCTTC; CDR3 protein: CSAHSGSGYYNEQFF
D gene: TRBD2; clone size: many; J gene: TRBJ2-1; V gene: TRBV12-3/TRBV12-4; CDR3 DNA: TGTGCCAGCAGCCCGGGGGCAGCGGGGGACTACAATGAGCAGTTCTTC; CDR3 protein: CASSPGAAGDYNEQFF
D gene: -; clone size: medium-sized; J gene: TRBJ2-3; V gene: TRBV15; CDR3 DNA: TGTGCCACCAGCGAAAGGGGGGAGACAGATACGCAGTATTTT; CDR3 protein: CATSERGETDTQYF
D gene: -; clone size: many; J gene: TRBJ2-6; V gene: TRBV5-1; CDR3 DNA: TGCGCCAGCAGCTTGGGAGTGACAGGCTACTCTGGGGCCAACGTCCTGACTTTC; CDR3 protein: CASSLGVTGYSGANVLTF
D gene: -; clone size: many; J gene: TRBJ1-1; V gene: TRBV5-1; CDR3 DNA: TGCGCCAGCAGCTTGGACGGGAGGGCACAGAACACTGAAGCTTTCTTT; CDR3 protein: CASSLDGRAQNTEAFF
D gene: TRBD1; clone size: once; J gene: TRBJ2-1; V gene: TRBV9; CDR3 DNA: TGTGCCAGCAGCGAAGACGACAGGGCTAATGAGCAGTTCTTC; CDR3 protein: CASSEDDRANEQFF
D gene: TRBD2; clone size: many; J gene: TRBJ2-1; V gene: TRBV5-1; CDR3 DNA: TGCGCCAGCAGGCCGGGCGGGAGTAAGTGGGACAATGAGCAGTTCTTC; CDR3 protein: CASRPGGSKWDNEQFF
D gene: TRBD1; clone size: many; J gene: TRBJ2-5; V gene: TRBV7-9; CDR3 DNA: TGTGCCAGCAGCCCCGGGACAGGGGGAAAAGGGGAGACCCAGTACTTC; CDR3 protein: CASSPGTGGKGETQYF
D gene: TRBD1; clone size: many; J gene: TRBJ2-7; V gene: TRBV7-2; CDR3 DNA: TGTGCCAGCAGCCTAGGGACAGGGGGCGGGTACGAGCAGTACTTC; CDR3 protein: CASSLGTGGGYEQYF
D gene: TRBD2; clone size: once; J gene: TRBJ2-3; V gene: TRBV11-3; CDR3 DNA: TGTGCCAGCAGCTTAAGCGGGAGTAATACGCAGTATTTT; CDR3 protein: CASSLSGSNTQYF
D gene: -; clone size: many; J gene: TRBJ1-5; V gene: TRBV3-1; CDR3 DNA: TGTGCCAGCAGCCCCAGACAGACATTTTCGCCCCAGCATTTT; CDR3 protein: CASSPRQTFSPQHF
D gene: -; clone size: many; J gene: TRBJ2-3; V gene: TRBV6-1; CDR3 DNA: TGTGCCAGCATGACGGGTAACACAGATACGCAGTATTTT; CDR3 protein: CASMTGNTDTQYF
D gene: -; clone size: many; J gene: TRBJ1-2; V gene: TRBV2; CDR3 DNA: TGTGCCAGCAGTTGGGGGGTAGACTCTGGCTACACCTTC; CDR3 protein: CASSWGVDSGYTF
D gene: -; clone size: many; J gene: TRBJ2-2; V gene: TRBV7-7; CDR3 DNA: TGTGCCAGCAGCCCAGACAGGCCCGGGGAGCTGTTTTTT; CDR3 protein: CASSPDRPGELFF
D gene: -; clone size: many; J gene: TRBJ2-3; V gene: TRBV25-1; CDR3 DNA: TGTGCCAGCAGTGACTTAAATACGCAGTATTTT; CDR3 protein: CASSDLNTQYF
D gene: -; clone size: many; J gene: TRBJ1-6; V gene: TRBV25-1; CDR3 DNA: TGTGCCAGCGCAGGGCGGTCAGGTTCACCCCTCAACTTT; CDR3 protein: CASAGRSGSPLNF
D gene: -; clone size: many; J gene: TRBJ1-5; V gene: TRBV29-1; CDR3 DNA: TGCAGCGTCTATACCGGGACGCCTAATCAGCCCCAGCATTTT; CDR3 protein: CSVYTGTPNQPQHF
D gene: -; clone size: many; J gene: TRBJ2-1; V gene: TRBV20-1; CDR3 DNA: TGCAGTGTTACAACGGACGGTGAGCAGTTCTTC; CDR3 protein: CSVTTDGEQFF
D gene: TRBD1; clone size: many; J gene: TRBJ1-4; V gene: TRBV20-1; CDR3 DNA: TGCAGTGCTGACCCAGGGGGCGGTGAAAAACTGTTTTTT; CDR3 protein: CSADPGGGEKLFF
D gene: -; clone size: many; J gene: TRBJ2-5; V gene: TRBV5-1; CDR3 DNA: TGCGCCAGCCGAGATGAAGAGACCCAGTACTTC; CDR3 protein: CASRDEETQYF
D gene: TRBD2; clone size: many; J gene: TRBJ2-3; V gene: TRBV20-1; CDR3 DNA: TGCAGTGCTTATACTAGCGGGGGGGCAGATACGCAGTATTTT; CDR3 protein: CSAYTSGGADTQYF
D gene: -; clone size: many; J gene: TRBJ1-1; V gene: TRBV5-1; CDR3 DNA: TGCGCCAGCAGCTTGTCGATGAACACTGAAGCTTTCTTT; CDR3 protein: CASSLSMNTEAFF
D gene: -; clone size: -; J gene: TRBJ1-5; V gene: TRBV14; CDR3 DNA: TGTGCCAGCAGCCAGGTTAATCAGCCCCAGAATTTT; CDR3 protein: CASSQVNQPQNF
D gene: -; clone size: many; J gene: TRBJ2-5; V gene: TRBV5-6; CDR3 DNA: TGTGCCAGCAGCTTTATAGGGCAAGAGACCCAGTACTTC; CDR3 protein: CASSFIGQETQYF
D gene: -; clone size: many; J gene: TRBJ1-6; V gene: TRBV12-3/TRBV12-4; CDR3 DNA: TGTGCCAGCAGTTCGCGGGGGGTCTCACCCCTCCACTTT; CDR3 protein: CASSSRGVSPLHF
D gene: -; clone size: -; J gene: TRBJ2-2; V gene: TRBV2; CDR3 DNA: TGTGCCAGCGAGCTCGGGGAGCTGTTTTTT; CDR3 protein: CASELGELFF
D gene: -; clone size: many; J gene: TRBJ1-1; V gene: TRBV25-1; CDR3 DNA: TGTGCCAGCAGTCGGATTCGGGGGCCTAACACTGAAGCTTTCTTT; CDR3 protein: CASSRIRGPNTEAFF
D gene: -; clone size: many; J gene: TRBJ2-7; V gene: TRBV29-1; CDR3 DNA: TGCAGCGCCGAGACGGGATACGAGCAGTACTTC; CDR3 protein: CSAETGYEQYF
D gene: -; clone size: many; J gene: TRBJ2-1; V gene: TRBV20-1; CDR3 DNA: TGCAGTGCACAGACAGGCACACTCACCAATGAGCAGTTCTTC; CDR3 protein: CSAQTGTLTNEQFF
D gene: TRBD1; clone size: many; J gene: TRBJ2-7; V gene: TRBV3-1; CDR3 DNA: TGTGCCAGCAGCCTGGACAGGGGCTACGAGCAGTACTTC; CDR3 protein: CASSLDRGYEQYF
D gene: -; clone size: few; J gene: TRBJ1-1; V gene: TRBV7-2; CDR3 DNA: TGTGCCAGCAGCTTAGGAGGGTCCGGGAACACTGAAGCTTTCTTT; CDR3 protein: CASSLGGSGNTEAFF
D gene: TRBD1; clone size: many; J gene: TRBJ1-5; V gene: TRBV10-2; CDR3 DNA: TGCGCCAGCAGTGCAGGGGGCCACAATCAGCCCCAGCATTTT; CDR3 protein: CASSAGGHNQPQHF